This is a list of T cell receptor beta chains from one sample in a study of OX40 agonist ivuxolimab in advanced cancers. Libraries were prepared by immunoSEQ multiplex PCR; TCRdb keeps only in-frame clonotypes and omits some of them. The sample consists of 71,000 or so clones, roughly nine tenths of them appearing once. The source material was CD4+ or CD8+ T cells sorted from blood, sampled in a trial of the OX40 agonist ivuxolimab. All receptors come from an adult with an advanced solid tumor such as melanoma, head and neck, liver or kidney cancer. CDR3s include the opening cysteine and the closing phenylalanine or tryptophan. The D gene is left open where the match is weak. Expanded clones get a size class; other rows say once, few or many, or leave the size out.

J,V,D,size,DNA,CDR3
TRBJ1-1,TRBV2,TRBD1,NA,TGTGCCAGCAGTAAGGACAGGGGCGGGGGCACTGAAGCTTTCTTT,CASSKDRGGGTEAFF
TRBJ1-5,TRBV7-2,NA,NA,TGTGCCAGCAGCTCCTGGACCCGTGGCAGCAATCAGCCCCAGCATTTT,CASSSWTRGSNQPQHF
TRBJ1-4,TRBV7-2,TRBD1,NA,TGTGCCAGCAGCTTAGTACAGGGGGCAAATGAAAAACTGTTTTTT,CASSLVQGANEKLFF
TRBJ2-7,TRBV28,NA,NA,TGTGCCAGCACCTTTTCCTCCTACGAGCAGTACTTC,CASTFSSYEQYF
TRBJ1-5,TRBV7-9,NA,NA,TGTGCCAGCAGCACGACGAACAGGGTCGATCAGCCCCAGCATTTT,CASSTTNRVDQPQHF
TRBJ2-3,TRBV6-5,TRBD1,NA,TGTGCCAGCAGTTATGGACAGGGCCAAACGACAGATACGCAGTATTTT,CASSYGQGQTTDTQYF
TRBJ2-1,TRBV13,NA,NA,TGTGCCAGCAGCTTAAAACATGAGCAGTTCTTC,CASSLKHEQFF
TRBJ2-7,TRBV29-1,TRBD2,NA,TGCAGCGTTGAAAGCGGGGGGATAACCGCCTACGAGCAGTACTTC,CSVESGGITAYEQYF
TRBJ1-1,TRBV30,NA,NA,TGTGCCTGGAGGGGACCCCACAGGGAGACTGAAGCTTTCTTT,CAWRGPHRETEAFF
TRBJ2-3,TRBV15,TRBD1,NA,TGTGCCACCAGCAGCTGGGACAGGGGACCAGATACGCAGTATTTT,CATSSWDRGPDTQYF
TRBJ2-5,TRBV5-1,TRBD2,NA,TGCGCCAGCAGCTTTGGGACTAGCGGGGGTCCACAAGAGACCCAGTACTTC,CASSFGTSGGPQETQYF
TRBJ1-2,TRBV7-2,TRBD1,NA,TGTGCCAGCAGCTCGGGACAGACACTCTACACCTTC,CASSSGQTLYTF
TRBJ1-1,TRBV6-6,NA,NA,TGTGCCAGCAGCACAAACATACGGATTGAAGCTTTCTTT,CASSTNIRIEAFF
TRBJ2-7,TRBV18,TRBD1,NA,TGTGCCAGCTCACCGGGACAGGGAGGAAGCGAGCAGTACTTC,CASSPGQGGSEQYF
TRBJ1-2,TRBV4-3,NA,NA,TGCGCCAGCAGTCAGGCCCGGACCTACTATGGCTACACCTTC,CASSQARTYYGYTF
TRBJ1-2,TRBV2,NA,NA,TGTGCCAGCAGAGGAATCGGGGGCCTATATGGCCACACCTTC,CASRGIGGLYGHTF
TRBJ1-3,TRBV28,TRBD1,NA,TGTGCCAGCAGGGACAGGTCTACCACTGGAAACACCATATATTTT,CASRDRSTTGNTIYF
TRBJ1-1,TRBV4-1,TRBD1,NA,TGCGCCAGCAGCCAAGACGGCGGGACAGGGGTCCGCGCTGAAGCTTTCTTT,CASSQDGGTGVRAEAFF
TRBJ1-6,TRBV15,NA,NA,TGTGCCACCAGCAGAGTTCGGGATCGGCTTAATAATTCACCCCTCCACTTT,CATSRVRDRLNNSPLHF
TRBJ2-6,TRBV11-3,TRBD1,few,TGTGCCAGCAGCTTGAGCTGGACAGGGGACTCTGGGGCCAACGTCCTGACTTTC,CASSLSWTGDSGANVLTF
TRBJ1-6,TRBV6-1,NA,NA,TGTGCCAGCACCACAAATCATAATTCACCCCTCCACTTT,CASTTNHNSPLHF
TRBJ1-1,TRBV30,NA,NA,TGTGCCTGGACCAAGAGGAGGGCAGACTCCACTGAAGCTTTCTTT,CAWTKRRADSTEAFF
TRBJ2-3,TRBV28,NA,few,TGTGCCAGCAGCTCCCCCTCAGATACGCAGTATTTT,CASSSPSDTQYF
TRBJ2-5,TRBV4-1,NA,NA,TGCGCCAGCAGCCAAGGTTGGGGCTCCGCGGAGACCCAGTACTTC,CASSQGWGSAETQYF
TRBJ1-4,TRBV6-5,NA,NA,TGTGCCAGCAGTTTGGACAGTGGCAGGGAAAAACTGTTTTTT,CASSLDSGREKLFF
TRBJ1-4,TRBV28,TRBD1,NA,TGTGCCAGCAGTTTGATACAGGGGGCTAAAAAACTGTTTTTT,CASSLIQGAKKLFF
TRBJ2-1,TRBV19,NA,NA,TGTGCCAGTAGTATTGTTGGTTCCAGCTCCTACAATGAGCAGTTCTTC,CASSIVGSSSYNEQFF
TRBJ1-3,TRBV5-1,TRBD1,NA,TGCGCCAGCAGCTCCGGGACAGGGTCAAACACCATATATTTT,CASSSGTGSNTIYF
TRBJ1-3,TRBV7-2,NA,NA,TGTGCCAGCAGCCCCCGCCCGGGTCCCGGTGGAAACACCATATATTTT,CASSPRPGPGGNTIYF